Below are 18 T cell receptor beta chains sequenced from a single sample in a study of OX40 agonist ivuxolimab in advanced cancers. Assay: immunoSEQ multiplex PCR; the TCRdb copy retains only in-frame clones and omits some. The profile shows about 22,000 clones, nearly 90% of them singletons. This sample comprised CD4+ or CD8+ T cells sorted from blood, obtained in a trial of the OX40 agonist ivuxolimab. Every receptor here comes from an adult with an advanced solid tumor such as melanoma, head and neck, liver or kidney cancer.

The J gene is TRBJ2-7, the V gene TRBV6-1, with unresolved D. The CDR3 extends over 14 amino acids. Per the germline V gene, CDR1 is MNHNS and CDR2 is SASEGT. V was clipped by 0 bases and J by 3 bases, with 9 bases between them. The CDR3 region has the DNA TGTGCCAGCAGTGAAGCCCGACGGATCTACGAGCAGTACTTC. Protein: CASSEARRIYEQYF.

The rearrangement links TRBV29-1 to TRBJ2-5; D gene ambiguous. Germline CDR1 and CDR2: SQVTM and ANQGSEA. V was trimmed by 3 bases and J by 4 bases, leaving 15 bases between them. The CDR3 contains 14 residues. The CDR3 here is CSVDLDVEVETQYF. The CDR3, as DNA: TGCAGCGTTGACTTGGACGTCGAGGTAGAGACCCAGTACTTC.

In this sample, this clone turned up once. This likely came from a read error, as a far larger clone is one base away. The chain has TRBV4-2 and TRBJ2-7, with D unresolved. The germline CDR1 and CDR2 sequences are LGHNA and YNFKEQ. The CDR3 spans 13 residues. The V end was cut by 0 bases, the J end by 5 bases, with 8 bases between. CDR3 DNA: TGTGCCAGCAGCCAAGATTTTTCGAACGAGCAGTACTTC. Amino acids: CASSQDFSNEQYF.

The chain has TRBV7-9 and TRBJ2-1; 10 bases line up with TRBD2. This CDR3 region has 16 residues. V lost 3 bases, J lost 4 bases, and 6 bases stayed unmatched. Germline V gene sequence: CDR1 SEHNR, CDR2 FQNEAQ (reference sequence). The CDR3 nucleotides are TGTGCCAGCAGCTTCTCTAGCGGGAGTTCGTACAATGAGCAGTTCTTC. It translates to CASSFSSGSSYNEQFF.

The genes are TRBV7-9 and TRBJ1-2; TRBD1 aligns across 7 bases. Unmatched junction bases numbered 7, after V lost 3 bases and J lost 0 bases. The CDR3 sequence is 16 residues long. Per germline, CDR1 SEHNR and CDR2 FQNEAQ (reference sequence). Here the CDR3 DNA reads TGTGCCAGCAGCTTGACAGGGTTCATAGCTAACTATGGCTACACCTTC. This gives the protein CASSLTGFIANYGYTF.

This chain links TRBV29-1 with TRBJ2-1; 7 bases are a match to TRBD1. The CDR3 runs to 13 residues. V was clipped by 4 bases and J by 4 bases; unmatched bases: 4. CDR1 is SQVTM, CDR2 ANQGSEA, per germline. The CDR3 DNA reads as TGCAGCGTTGGGGGACAGAGATACAATGAGCAGTTCTTC. Translated, it gives CSVGGQRYNEQFF.

The chain joins TRBV7-6 to TRBJ2-3, with 11 bases lining up with TRBD2. The CDR3 extends over 15 amino acids. Germline-derived CDR1 and CDR2 are SGHVS and FNYEAQ. Trimming cost V 5 bases and J 0 bases; bases outside gene matches: 1. As DNA, the CDR3 is TGTGCCAGCAGCAGGACTAGCGGGAGCACAGATACGCAGTATTTT. As protein: CASSRTSGSTDTQYF.

V gene TRBV27 combines with J gene TRBJ1-4; D is undetermined. CDR3 size: 14 residues. The germline V gene encodes CDR1 MNHEY and CDR2 SMNVEV (reference sequence). Trimming shortened V by 6 bases and J by 7 bases, and 15 bases separated the two germline ends. This CDR3 reads CASSLGVELEKLFF. DNA for the CDR3: TGTGCCAGCAGCCTCGGGGTGGAGCTTGAAAAACTGTTTTTT.

In its sample, this clone was seen once. This rearrangement joins TRBV5-1 to TRBJ2-1; the D gene is possibly TRBD2 (5 bases). V lost 4 bases, J lost 0 bases, and 14 bases lay in between. CDR1 and CDR2 from the germline V gene are SGHRS and YFSETQ. The CDR3 covers 16 residues. The CDR3 coding sequence is TGCGCCAGCAGCGAGGAAGCGGTTAGCTCCTACAATGAGCAGTTCTTC. Encoded protein: CASSEEAVSSYNEQFF. The whole variable domain, filled in from reference TRBV5-1 and TRBJ2-1, reads KAGVTQTPRYLIKTRGQQVTLSCSPISGHRSVSWYQQTPGQGLQFLFEYFSETQRNKGNFPGRFSGRQFSNSRSEMNVSTLELGDSALYLCASSEEAVSSYNEQFFGPGTRLTVL.

This sequence joins TRBV6-6 and TRBJ1-5, with D hard to call. The V gene's germline CDR1 is MNHNY and CDR2 SVGAGI (reference sequence). The germline V and J ends were trimmed by 6 bases and 7 bases, with 16 bases remaining between them. The CDR3 extends over 14 amino acids. The CDR3 is CASSSGSGGQPQHF. The CDR3 DNA reads TGTGCCAGCAGCTCGGGTTCTGGAGGGCAGCCCCAGCATTTT.

The chain's CDR3 is CASSPGLAGAYEQYF. The CDR3 DNA is TGTGCCAGCAGTCCGGGACTAGCGGGAGCGTACGAGCAGTACTTC. The chain joins TRBV28 to TRBJ2-7, with 14 bases fitting TRBD2. CDR3 size: 15 residues. Per germline, CDR1 MDHEN and CDR2 SYDVKM. After removal of 5 bases from V and 4 bases from J, the junction contained 4 bases not matched to a gene. Using reference TRBV28 and TRBJ2-7 for the parts outside the CDR3, the full variable domain is DVKVTQSSRYLVKRTGEKVFLECVQDMDHENMFWYRQDPGLGLRLIYFSYDVKMKEKGDIPEGYSVSREKKERFSLILESASTNQTSMYLCASSPGLAGAYEQYFGPGTRLTVT.

The chain links TRBV9 to TRBJ2-7; the D is unclear. The CDR3 has 16 amino acids. Germline V gene sequence: CDR1 SGDLS, CDR2 YYNGEE. With 4 bases removed from V and 1 base from J, the gap between germline ends came to 18 bases. CDR3 nucleotides: TGTGCCAGCAGCCCCAGAGCGAGCGCGTCTTCCTACGAGCAGTACTTC. Translating it yields CASSPRASASSYEQYF.

V usage is TRBV21-1 and J usage is TRBJ1-3. TRBV21-1 represents a pseudogene. The CDR3 length is 13 residues. In DNA form, the CDR3 reads TGTGCCAGCAGCAAAGATTCCGGAAACACCATATATTTT. Protein product: CASSKDSGNTIYF.

This clone was seen a few times. The chain has TRBV2 and TRBJ2-7; TRBD2 agrees at 11 bases. The CDR3 loop spans 19 amino acids. Germline loops: CDR1 SNHLY, CDR2 FYNNEI. Trimming took 4 bases from V and 2 from J; bases not matched to a gene: 16. CDR3 region: CASSGAKIRLAGPPYEQYF. The CDR3 bases are TGTGCCAGCAGTGGTGCAAAGATACGACTAGCGGGACCCCCCTACGAGCAGTACTTC.

This clone has a single count. The rearrangement joins TRBV19 to TRBJ2-5; 9 positions match TRBD2. The end of the DNA is better explained by TRBJ2-7, so the J call may be wrong. This CDR3 spans 15 amino acids. Per the germline V gene, CDR1 is LNHDA and CDR2 is SQIVND (reference sequence). CDR3 bases: TGTGCCAGTAGTATTGGACTAGCGTGGTCCTACGAGCAGTACTTC. The encoded protein is CASSIGLAWSYEQYF.

The genes are TRBV27 and TRBJ2-5; D is possibly TRBD1 (6 bases). The end of the DNA is better explained by TRBJ2-7, so the J call may be wrong. There are 15 residues in the CDR3. Germline V lookup: CDR1 MNHEY, CDR2 SMNVEV (reference sequence). The CDR3 spells CASRGNPDSYYEQYF. CDR3 DNA: TGTGCCAGCAGGGGAAACCCGGACAGTTATTACGAGCAGTACTTC.

V is TRBV5-5 and J is TRBJ1-4, with 7 bases fitting TRBD1. With V trimmed by 0 bases and J by 1 base, 6 bases remained unmatched. This CDR3 region has 17 residues. Germline V gene data show CDR1 as SGHKS and CDR2 as YYEKEE (reference sequence). CDR3 bases: TGTGCCAGCAGCTTGGGGGCAGGGGGAAGAACTAATGAAAAACTGTTTTTT. Translation gives CASSLGAGGRTNEKLFF.

The chain has TRBV10-2 and TRBJ2-1; 14 nucleotides line up with TRBD2. The CDR3 loop spans 19 amino acids. The V gene's germline CDR1 is WSHSY and CDR2 SAAADI. J lost 1 base, V lost 1 base, and 6 bases had no gene match. Here the CDR3 reads CASSEWGLAGVGSYNEQFF. The CDR3 region has the DNA TGCGCCAGCAGTGAGTGGGGACTAGCGGGAGTGGGGTCCTACAATGAGCAGTTCTTC.